This T cell receptor (beta chain) was captured by sequencing in a study of T cell changes during pregnancy in multiple sclerosis. Clones were read by immunoSEQ multiplex PCR, and TCRdb kept only the in-frame ones, dropping some. Here the sample spans 35,000 to 50,000 clones, around 90% being singletons. This specimen consisted of CD4+ T cells from peripheral blood mononuclear cells, obtained after pregnancy. The origin of this receptor is a female donor in good health, enrolled as a control in a pregnancy study.

The CDR3 protein is CSVGLAGNEQFF. CDR3 bases: TGCAGCGTGGGACTAGCGGGGAATGAGCAGTTCTTC. The genes are TRBV29-1 and TRBJ2-1; 13 nucleotides line up with TRBD2. The V and J ends lost 6 bases and 7 bases, in that order; junction bases with no gene match: 0. This CDR3 contains 12 residues. Per germline, CDR1 SQVTM and CDR2 ANQGSEA.